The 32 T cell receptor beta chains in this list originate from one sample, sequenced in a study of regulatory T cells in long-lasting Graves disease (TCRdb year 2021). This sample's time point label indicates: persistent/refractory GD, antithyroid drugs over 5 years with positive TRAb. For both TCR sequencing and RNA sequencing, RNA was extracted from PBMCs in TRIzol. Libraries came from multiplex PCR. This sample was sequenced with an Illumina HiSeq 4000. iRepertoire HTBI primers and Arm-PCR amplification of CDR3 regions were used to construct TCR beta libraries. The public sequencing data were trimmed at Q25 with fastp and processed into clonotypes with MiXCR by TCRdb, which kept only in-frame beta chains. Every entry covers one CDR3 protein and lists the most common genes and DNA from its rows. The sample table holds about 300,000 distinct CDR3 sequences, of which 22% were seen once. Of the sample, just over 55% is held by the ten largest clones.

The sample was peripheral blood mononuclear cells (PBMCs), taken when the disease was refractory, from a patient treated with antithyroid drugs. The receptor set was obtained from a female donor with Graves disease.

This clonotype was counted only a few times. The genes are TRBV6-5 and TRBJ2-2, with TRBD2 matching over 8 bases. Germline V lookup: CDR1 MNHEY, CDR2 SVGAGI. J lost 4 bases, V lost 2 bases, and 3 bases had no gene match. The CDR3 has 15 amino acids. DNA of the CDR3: TGTGCCAGCAGTTACAGTAGCGGGATCACCGGGGAGCTGTTTTTT. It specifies CASSYSSGITGELFF.

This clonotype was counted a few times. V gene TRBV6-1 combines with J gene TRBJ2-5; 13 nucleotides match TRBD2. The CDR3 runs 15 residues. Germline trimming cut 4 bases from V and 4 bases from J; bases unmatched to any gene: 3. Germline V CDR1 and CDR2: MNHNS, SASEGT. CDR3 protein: CASSARTSGGETQYF. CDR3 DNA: TGTGCCAGCAGTGCCAGGACTAGCGGGGGAGAGACCCAGTACTTC.

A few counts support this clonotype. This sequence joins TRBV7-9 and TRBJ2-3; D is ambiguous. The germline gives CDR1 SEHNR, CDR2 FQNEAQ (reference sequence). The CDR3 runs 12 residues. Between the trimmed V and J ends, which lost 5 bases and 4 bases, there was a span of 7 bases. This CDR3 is CASSLTSDTQYF. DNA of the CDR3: TGTGCCAGCAGCCTAACCTCAGATACGCAGTATTTT.

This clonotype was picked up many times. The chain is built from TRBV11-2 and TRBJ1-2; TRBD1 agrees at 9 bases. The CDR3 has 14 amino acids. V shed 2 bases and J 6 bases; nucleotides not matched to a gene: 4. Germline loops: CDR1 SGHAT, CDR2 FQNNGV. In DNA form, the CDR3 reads TGTGCCAGCAGCTTACGGACAGGGGAGGATGGCTACACCTTC. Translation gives CASSLRTGEDGYTF.

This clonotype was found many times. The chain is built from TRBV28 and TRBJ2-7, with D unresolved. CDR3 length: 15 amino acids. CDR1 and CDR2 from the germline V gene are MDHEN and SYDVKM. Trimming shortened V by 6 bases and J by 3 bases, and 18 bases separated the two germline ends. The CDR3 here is CASRSLSAGYYEQYF. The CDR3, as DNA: TGTGCCAGCAGGTCCTTATCTGCTGGGTACTACGAGCAGTACTTC. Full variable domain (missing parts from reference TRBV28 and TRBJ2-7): DVKVTQSSRYLVKRTGEKVFLECVQDMDHENMFWYRQDPGLGLRLIYFSYDVKMKEKGDIPEGYSVSREKKERFSLILESASTNQTSMYLCASRSLSAGYYEQYFGPGTRLTVT.

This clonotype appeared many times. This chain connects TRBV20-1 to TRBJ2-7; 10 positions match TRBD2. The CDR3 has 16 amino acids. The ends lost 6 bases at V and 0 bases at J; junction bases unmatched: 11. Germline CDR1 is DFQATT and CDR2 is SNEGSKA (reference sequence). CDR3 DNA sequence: TGCAGTGCCCCGAGGGTAGCGGGAGGAACCTCCTACGAGCAGTACTTC. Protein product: CSAPRVAGGTSYEQYF.

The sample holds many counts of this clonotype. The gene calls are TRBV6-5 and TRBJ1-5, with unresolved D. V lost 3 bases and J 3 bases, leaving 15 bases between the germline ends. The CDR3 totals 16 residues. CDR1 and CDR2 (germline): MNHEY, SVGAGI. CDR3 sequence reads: CASSYSKAVFNQPQHF. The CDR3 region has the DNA TGTGCCAGCAGTTATTCGAAGGCAGTATTCAATCAGCCCCAGCATTTT.

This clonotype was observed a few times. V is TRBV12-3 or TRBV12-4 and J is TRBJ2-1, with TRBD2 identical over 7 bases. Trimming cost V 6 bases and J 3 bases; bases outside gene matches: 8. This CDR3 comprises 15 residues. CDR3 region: CASRRLASGYNEQFF. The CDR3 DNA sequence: TGTGCCAGCAGACGACTAGCTTCTGGCTACAATGAGCAGTTCTTC.

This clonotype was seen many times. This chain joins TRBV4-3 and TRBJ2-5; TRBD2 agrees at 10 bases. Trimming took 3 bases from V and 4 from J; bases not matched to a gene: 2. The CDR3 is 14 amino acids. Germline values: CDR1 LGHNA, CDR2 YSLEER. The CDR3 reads CASSQRLAGETQYF. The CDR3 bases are TGCGCCAGCAGCCAGAGACTAGCGGGAGAGACCCAGTACTTC.

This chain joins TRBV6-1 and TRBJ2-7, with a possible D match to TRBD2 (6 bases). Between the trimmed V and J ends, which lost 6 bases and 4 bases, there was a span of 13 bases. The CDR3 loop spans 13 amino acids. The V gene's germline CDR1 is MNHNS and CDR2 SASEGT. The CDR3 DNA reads TGTGCCAGCAGCCCCGGGAGAATATACGAGCAGTACTTC. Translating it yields CASSPGRIYEQYF.

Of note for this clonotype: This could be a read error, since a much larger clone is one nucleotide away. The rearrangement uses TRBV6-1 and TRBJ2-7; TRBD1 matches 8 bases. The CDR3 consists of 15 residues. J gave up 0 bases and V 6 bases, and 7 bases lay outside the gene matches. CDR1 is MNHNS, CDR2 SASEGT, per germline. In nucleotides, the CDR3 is TGTGCCAGCAGATGGGGACAGGTCAGCTCCTACGAGCAGTACTTC. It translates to CASRWGQVSSYEQYF.

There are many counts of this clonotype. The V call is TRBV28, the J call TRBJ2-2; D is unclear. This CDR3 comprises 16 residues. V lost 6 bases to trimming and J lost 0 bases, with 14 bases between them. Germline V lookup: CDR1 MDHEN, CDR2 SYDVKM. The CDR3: CASSFLSLANTGELFF. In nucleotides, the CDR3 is TGTGCCAGCAGCTTTTTATCCCTCGCGAACACCGGGGAGCTGTTTTTT.

CDR3: CASSEHRVLYGYTF. The CDR3 DNA reads as TGTGCCAGCAGCGAACACAGGGTGCTCTATGGCTACACCTTC. V is TRBV7-2 and J is TRBJ1-2; D is possibly TRBD1 (6 bases). The germline gives CDR1 SGHTA, CDR2 FQGNSA. V lost 5 bases and J 4 bases, leaving 14 bases between the germline ends. The CDR3 has 14 amino acids.

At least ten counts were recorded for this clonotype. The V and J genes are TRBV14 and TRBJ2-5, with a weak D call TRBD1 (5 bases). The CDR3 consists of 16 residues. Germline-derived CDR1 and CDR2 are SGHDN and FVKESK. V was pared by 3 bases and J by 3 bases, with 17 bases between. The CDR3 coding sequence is TGTGCCAGCAGCCACCCGACGAACGGCAGGGAAGAGACCCAGTACTTC. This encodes CASSHPTNGREETQYF.

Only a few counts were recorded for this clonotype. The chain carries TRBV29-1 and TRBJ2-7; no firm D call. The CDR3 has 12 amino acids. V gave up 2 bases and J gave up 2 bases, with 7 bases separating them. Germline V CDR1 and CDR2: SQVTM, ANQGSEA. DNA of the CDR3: TGCAGCGTTGAAAGGAACCCCTACGAGCAGTACTTC. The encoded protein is CSVERNPYEQYF.

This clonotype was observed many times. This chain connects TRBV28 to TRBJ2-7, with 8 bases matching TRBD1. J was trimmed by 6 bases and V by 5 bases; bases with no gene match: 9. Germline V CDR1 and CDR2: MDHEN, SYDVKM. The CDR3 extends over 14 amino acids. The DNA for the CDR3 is TGTGCCAGCAGTCCACCAACAACAGGGGGCGAGCAGTACTTC. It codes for CASSPPTTGGEQYF. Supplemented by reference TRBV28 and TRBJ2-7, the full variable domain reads DVKVTQSSRYLVKRTGEKVFLECVQDMDHENMFWYRQDPGLGLRLIYFSYDVKMKEKGDIPEGYSVSREKKERFSLILESASTNQTSMYLCASSPPTTGGEQYFGPGTRLTVT.

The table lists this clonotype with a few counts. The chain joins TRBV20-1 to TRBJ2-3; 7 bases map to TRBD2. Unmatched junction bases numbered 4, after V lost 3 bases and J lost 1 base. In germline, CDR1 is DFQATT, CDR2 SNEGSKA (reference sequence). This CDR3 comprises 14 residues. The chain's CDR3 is CSARRETGTDTQYF. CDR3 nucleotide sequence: TGCAGTGCTAGGCGGGAGACCGGCACAGATACGCAGTATTTT.

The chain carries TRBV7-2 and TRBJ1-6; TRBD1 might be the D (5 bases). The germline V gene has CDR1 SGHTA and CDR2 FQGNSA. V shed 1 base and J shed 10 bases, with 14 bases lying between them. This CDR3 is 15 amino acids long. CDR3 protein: CASSLEGTAPSPLHF. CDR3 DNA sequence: TGTGCCAGCAGCTTAGAGGGGACGGCCCCGTCACCCCTCCACTTT.

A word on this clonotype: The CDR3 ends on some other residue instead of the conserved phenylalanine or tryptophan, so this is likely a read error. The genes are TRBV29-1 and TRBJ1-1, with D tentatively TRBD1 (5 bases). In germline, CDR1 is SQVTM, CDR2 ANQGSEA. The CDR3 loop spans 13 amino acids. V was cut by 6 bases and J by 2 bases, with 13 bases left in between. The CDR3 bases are TGCAGCGTCGTTACGACAGCCAACACTGAAGCTTTCCTT. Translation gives CSVVTTANTEAFL.

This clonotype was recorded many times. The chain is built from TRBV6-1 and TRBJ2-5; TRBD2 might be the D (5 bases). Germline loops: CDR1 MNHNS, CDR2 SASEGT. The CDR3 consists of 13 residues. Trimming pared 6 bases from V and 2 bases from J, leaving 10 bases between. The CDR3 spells CASRVPGQETQYF. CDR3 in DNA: TGTGCCAGCAGAGTACCGGGACAAGAGACCCAGTACTTC.

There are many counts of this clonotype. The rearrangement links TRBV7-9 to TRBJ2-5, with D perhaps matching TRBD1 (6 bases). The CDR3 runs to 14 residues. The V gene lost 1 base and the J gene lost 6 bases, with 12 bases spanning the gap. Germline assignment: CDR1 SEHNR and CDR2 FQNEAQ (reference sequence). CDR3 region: CASSLVQGSQTQYF. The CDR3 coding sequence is TGTGCCAGCAGCTTAGTCCAGGGGAGTCAGACCCAGTACTTC.

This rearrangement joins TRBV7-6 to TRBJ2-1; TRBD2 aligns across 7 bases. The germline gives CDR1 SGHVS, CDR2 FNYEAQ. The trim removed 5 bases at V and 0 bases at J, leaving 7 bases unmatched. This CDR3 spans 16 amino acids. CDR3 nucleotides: TGTGCCAGCAGCGTTAGCGGGCTGTCCTCCTACAATGAGCAGTTCTTC. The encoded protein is CASSVSGLSSYNEQFF.

The CDR3 sequence is CASSFLAGLQETQYF. CDR3 bases: TGTGCCAGCAGCTTTCTAGCGGGGTTACAAGAGACCCAGTACTTC. This chain uses TRBV7-2 with TRBJ2-5; 9 bases line up with TRBD2. The CDR3 loop spans 15 amino acids. CDR1 is SGHTA, CDR2 FQGNSA, per germline. The trim removed 3 bases at V and 2 bases at J, leaving 4 bases unmatched.

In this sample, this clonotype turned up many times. The CDR3 region has the DNA TGTGCCAGCAGCACAGGGGGGGCCCGGGAGCAGTACTTC. Its protein product is CASSTGGAREQYF. This rearrangement joins TRBV28 to TRBJ2-7; TRBD1 is a possible D gene (8 bases). The CDR3 sequence is 13 residues long. Germline V gene lookup returns CDR1 MDHEN and CDR2 SYDVKM. V was pared by 6 bases and J by 7 bases, with 16 bases between.

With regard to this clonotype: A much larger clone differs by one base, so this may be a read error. CDR3 bases: TGTGCCTGCAGTTACTCTAACACCTATGGCTACACCTTC. Encoded protein: CACSYSNTYGYTF. The chain links TRBV6-2 or TRBV6-3 to TRBJ1-2; D ambiguous. CDR1 is MNHEY, CDR2 SVGEGT, per germline. The CDR3 loop spans 13 amino acids.

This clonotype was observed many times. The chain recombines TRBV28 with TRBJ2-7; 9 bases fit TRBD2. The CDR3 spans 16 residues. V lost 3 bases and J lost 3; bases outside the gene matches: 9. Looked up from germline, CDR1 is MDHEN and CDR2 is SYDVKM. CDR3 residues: CASSLDGGRAFYEQYF. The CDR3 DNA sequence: TGTGCCAGCAGTTTGGATGGCGGGAGGGCCTTCTACGAGCAGTACTTC.

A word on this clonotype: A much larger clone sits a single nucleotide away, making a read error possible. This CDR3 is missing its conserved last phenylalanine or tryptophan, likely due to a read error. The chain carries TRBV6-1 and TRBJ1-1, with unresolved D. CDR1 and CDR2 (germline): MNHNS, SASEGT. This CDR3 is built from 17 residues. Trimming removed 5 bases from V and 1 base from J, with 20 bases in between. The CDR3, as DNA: TGTGCCAGCAGTCGGTCCAAGGGTGTGACTGAGAACACTGAAGCTTTCCTT. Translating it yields CASSRSKGVTENTEAFL.

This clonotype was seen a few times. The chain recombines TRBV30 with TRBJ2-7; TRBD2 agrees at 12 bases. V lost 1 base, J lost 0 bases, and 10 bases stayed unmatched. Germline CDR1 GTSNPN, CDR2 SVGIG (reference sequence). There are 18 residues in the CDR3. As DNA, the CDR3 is TGTGCCTGGAGTGGGACTAGCGGGAAGAGAAGGAGCTCCTACGAGCAGTACTTC. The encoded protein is CAWSGTSGKRRSSYEQYF.

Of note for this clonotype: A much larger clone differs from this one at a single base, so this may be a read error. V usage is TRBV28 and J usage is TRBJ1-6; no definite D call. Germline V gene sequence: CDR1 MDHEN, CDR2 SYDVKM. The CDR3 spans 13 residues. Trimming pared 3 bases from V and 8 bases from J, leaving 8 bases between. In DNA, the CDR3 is TGTGCCAGCAGTTTGACGGCCGATTCACCCCTCCACTTT. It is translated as CASSLTADSPLHF. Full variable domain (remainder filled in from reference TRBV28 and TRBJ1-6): DVKVTQSSRYLVKRTGEKVFLECVQDMDHENMFWYRQDPGLGLRLIYFSYDVKMKEKGDIPEGYSVSREKKERFSLILESASTNQTSMYLCASSLTADSPLHFGNGTRLTVT.

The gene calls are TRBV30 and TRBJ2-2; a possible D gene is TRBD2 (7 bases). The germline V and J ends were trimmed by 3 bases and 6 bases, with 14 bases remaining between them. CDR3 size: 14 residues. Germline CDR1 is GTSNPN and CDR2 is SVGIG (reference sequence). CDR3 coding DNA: TGTGCCTGGAGCCCGGGGGGCTTGGCCGGGGAGCTGTTTTTT. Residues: CAWSPGGLAGELFF.

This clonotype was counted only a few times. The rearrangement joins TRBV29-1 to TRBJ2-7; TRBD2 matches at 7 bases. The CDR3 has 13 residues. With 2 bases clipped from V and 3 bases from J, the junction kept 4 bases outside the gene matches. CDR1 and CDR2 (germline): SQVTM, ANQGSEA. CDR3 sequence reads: CSVELRGGYEQYF. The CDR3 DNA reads TGCAGCGTTGAATTGCGCGGGGGCTACGAGCAGTACTTC.

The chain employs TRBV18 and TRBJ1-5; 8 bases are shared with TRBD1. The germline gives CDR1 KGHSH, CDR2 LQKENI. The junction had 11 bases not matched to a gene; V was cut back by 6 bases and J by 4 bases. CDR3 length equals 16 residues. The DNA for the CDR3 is TGTGCCAGCTCTCCTGGTCGACAGGGGCTTAATCAGCCCCAGCATTTT. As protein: CASSPGRQGLNQPQHF.